This TCR beta chain was recorded in a study of blood T cells in healthy people across ages. The CDR3 contains 14 residues. V dropped 5 bases and J dropped 0 bases, with 8 bases sitting between them. Samples had at least 7 million PBMCs isolated from them. For the second PCR, which ran for about 7 to 11 cycles, a sample-barcoded 5' primer and a J-beta primer mix were used. One entry per CDR3 protein results from TCRdb running MiXCR on the 5' RACE reads. The sample lists about 800,000 distinct CDR3 sequences; 25% were seen once. This clonotype was seen only a few times. The sample was also reused in another study, on T cells of mothers and their children. As that study records: The study sampled a few healthy Caucasian mothers and their six children.

The receptor was isolated from a boy younger than 18 in good health. This chain links TRBV12-3 or TRBV12-4 with TRBJ1-5; D gene unclear. Sequencing was performed on blood. CDR3 bases: TGTGCCAGCAGTGCCGGGAGTAGCAATCAGCCCCAGCATTTT. It specifies CASSAGSSNQPQHF.